These T cell receptor beta chains were read from a single sample in a study of post-analysis software for immune sequencing data. One entry per CDR3 protein results from TCRdb running MiXCR on the PCR reads. The sample shows 740,000 or so distinct CDR3 sequences, 53% of them seen only once. Sequencing was carried out using blood. The receptor set was obtained from a girl between 10 and 17 years old with multiple sclerosis. Each CDR3 is given with its conserved first and last residue. Each record gives: clone size, J gene, D gene, V gene, CDR3 protein, CDR3 DNA. The D gene is left open where the match is weak. Rows give clone size only sometimes, using once, few, many, or a class for an expanded clone.

abundance: NA; j_gene: TRBJ2-7; d_gene: TRBD2; v_gene: TRBV7-2; CDR3aa: CASSLVLLAGGEQYF; CDR3nt: TGTGCCAGCAGCTTAGTATTACTAGCGGGAGGCGAGCAGTACTTC
abundance: few; j_gene: TRBJ2-7; d_gene: NA; v_gene: TRBV25-1; CDR3aa: CASSEFSGSYEQYF; CDR3nt: TGTGCCAGCAGTGAATTCTCAGGGTCCTACGAGCAGTACTTC
abundance: NA; j_gene: TRBJ2-1; d_gene: TRBD2; v_gene: TRBV6-5; CDR3aa: CASSYSTGTSVRGDEQFF; CDR3nt: TGTGCCAGCAGTTATTCAACCGGGACTAGCGTCCGCGGAGATGAGCAGTTCTTC
abundance: NA; j_gene: TRBJ1-2; d_gene: NA; v_gene: TRBV7-3; CDR3aa: CASSSLAGYGYTF; CDR3nt: TGTGCCAGCAGCTCGCTTGCAGGGTATGGCTACACCTTC
abundance: few; j_gene: TRBJ2-3; d_gene: NA; v_gene: TRBV15; CDR3aa: CATSRDRTADTQYF; CDR3nt: TGTGCCACCAGCAGAGATCGGACGGCAGATACGCAGTATTTT
abundance: few; j_gene: TRBJ1-2; d_gene: NA; v_gene: TRBV20-1; CDR3aa: CSASVSTHYGYTF; CDR3nt: TGCAGTGCTAGTGTGTCGACTCACTATGGCTACACCTTC
abundance: few; j_gene: TRBJ2-3; d_gene: NA; v_gene: TRBV6-5; CDR3aa: CASSTTGQDNTDTQYF; CDR3nt: TGTGCCAGCAGTACCACGGGACAAGATAACACAGATACGCAGTATTTT
abundance: NA; j_gene: TRBJ2-7; d_gene: NA; v_gene: TRBV4-1; CDR3aa: CASSQALSADSYEQYF; CDR3nt: TGCGCCAGCAGCCAAGCCCTCTCGGCGGATTCATACGAGCAGTACTTC
abundance: NA; j_gene: TRBJ2-1; d_gene: TRBD2; v_gene: TRBV3-1; CDR3aa: CASSFGLAASYNEQFF; CDR3nt: TGTGCCAGCAGCTTCGGACTAGCAGCCTCCTACAATGAGCAGTTCTTC
abundance: few; j_gene: TRBJ1-1; d_gene: NA; v_gene: TRBV2; CDR3aa: CASIWGVNTEAFF; CDR3nt: TGTGCCAGCATTTGGGGGGTGAACACTGAAGCTTTCTTT
abundance: NA; j_gene: TRBJ1-4; d_gene: NA; v_gene: TRBV6-1; CDR3aa: CASERDHNEKLFF; CDR3nt: TGTGCCAGCGAGAGGGACCATAATGAAAAACTGTTTTTT